This T cell receptor (beta chain) stems from a study of blood T cell repertoires in COVID-19. Study summary: Samples taken during acute and convalescent COVID-19 were collected in the United States, Italy and Spain.

Sequenced by immunoSEQ multiplex PCR; TCRdb stores in-frame clones only, minus some. The sample records about 160,000 clones, approximately 80% being singletons. CDR1 GTSNPN and CDR2 SVGIG come from the germline V gene (reference sequence). With 1 base removed from V and 0 bases from J, the gap between germline ends came to 10 bases. This CDR3 has 14 residues. The sample comprised peripheral blood. This clonotype originated in a woman older than 75 with active or convalescent COVID-19. This chain joins TRBV30 and TRBJ2-7, with D tentatively TRBD1 (5 bases). CDR3 residues: CAWSEGASSYEQYF. The CDR3 DNA reads as TGTGCCTGGAGTGAAGGGGCTAGCTCCTACGAGCAGTACTTC. Full variable domain (missing parts from reference TRBV30 and TRBJ2-7): SQTIHQWPATLVQPVGSPLSLECTVEGTSNPNLYWYRQAAGRGLQLLFYSVGIGQISSEVPQNLSASRPQDRQFILSSKKLLLSDSGFYLCAWSEGASSYEQYFGPGTRLTVT.